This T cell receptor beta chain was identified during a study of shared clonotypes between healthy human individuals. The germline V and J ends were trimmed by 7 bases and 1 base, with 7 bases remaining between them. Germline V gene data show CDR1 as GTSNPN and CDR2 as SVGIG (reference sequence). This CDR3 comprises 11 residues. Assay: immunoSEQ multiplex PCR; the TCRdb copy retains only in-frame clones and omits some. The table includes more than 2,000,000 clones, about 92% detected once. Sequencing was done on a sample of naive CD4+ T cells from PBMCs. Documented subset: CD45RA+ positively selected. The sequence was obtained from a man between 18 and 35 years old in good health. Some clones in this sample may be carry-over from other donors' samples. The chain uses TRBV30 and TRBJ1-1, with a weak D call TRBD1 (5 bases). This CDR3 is CAYTGNTEAFF. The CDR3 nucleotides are TGTGCCTATACAGGGAACACTGAAGCTTTCTTT.